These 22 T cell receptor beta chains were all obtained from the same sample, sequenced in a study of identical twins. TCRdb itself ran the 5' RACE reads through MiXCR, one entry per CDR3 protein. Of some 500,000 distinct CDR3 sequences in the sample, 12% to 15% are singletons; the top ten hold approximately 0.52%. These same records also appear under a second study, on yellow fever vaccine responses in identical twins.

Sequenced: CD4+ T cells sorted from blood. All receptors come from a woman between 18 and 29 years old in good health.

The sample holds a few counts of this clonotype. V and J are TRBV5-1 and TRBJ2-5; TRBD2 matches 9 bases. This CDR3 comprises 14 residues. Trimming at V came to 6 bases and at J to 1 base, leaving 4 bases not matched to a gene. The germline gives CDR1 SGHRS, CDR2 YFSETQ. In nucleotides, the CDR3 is TGCGCCAGCACTCTAGCGGGAAGCCAAGAGACCCAGTACTTC. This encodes CASTLAGSQETQYF.

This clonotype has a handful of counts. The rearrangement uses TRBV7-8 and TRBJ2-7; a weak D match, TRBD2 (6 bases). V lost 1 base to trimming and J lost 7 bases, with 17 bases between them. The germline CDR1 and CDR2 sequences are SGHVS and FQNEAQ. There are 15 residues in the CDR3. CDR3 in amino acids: CASSLGSSGLREQYF. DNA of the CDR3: TGTGCCAGCAGCTTAGGCTCCAGCGGGCTACGGGAGCAGTACTTC.

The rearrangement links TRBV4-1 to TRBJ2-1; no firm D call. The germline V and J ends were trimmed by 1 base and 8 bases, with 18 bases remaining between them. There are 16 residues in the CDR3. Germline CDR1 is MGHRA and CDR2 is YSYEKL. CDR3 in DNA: TGCGCCAGCAGCCAAGTCCTGGGAAGAGCCGGCGATGAGCAGTTCTTC. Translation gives CASSQVLGRAGDEQFF.

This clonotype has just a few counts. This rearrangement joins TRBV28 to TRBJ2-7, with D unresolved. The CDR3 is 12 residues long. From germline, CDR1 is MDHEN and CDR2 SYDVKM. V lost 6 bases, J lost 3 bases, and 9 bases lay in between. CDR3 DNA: TGTGCCAGCAGCGACTCCAACTACGAGCAGTACTTC. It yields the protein CASSDSNYEQYF.

In nucleotides, the CDR3 is TGTGCCAGCAGCCAAAGCTCCTTTAGGCCCTACAATGAGCAGTTCTTC. It yields the protein CASSQSSFRPYNEQFF. J is TRBJ2-1 and V is TRBV3-1; D call uncertain. Trimming cost V 2 bases and J 2 bases, with 13 bases left between them. The length of the CDR3 is 16 residues. Germline CDR1 reads LGHDT; CDR2 reads YNNKEL (reference sequence).

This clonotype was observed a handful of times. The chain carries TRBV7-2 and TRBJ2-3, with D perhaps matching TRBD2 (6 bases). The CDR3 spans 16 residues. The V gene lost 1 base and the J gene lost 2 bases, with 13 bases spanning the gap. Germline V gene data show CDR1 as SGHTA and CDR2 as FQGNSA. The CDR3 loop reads CASSLGDSSITDTQYF. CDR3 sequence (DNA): TGTGCCAGCAGCTTAGGGGACTCTTCAATCACAGATACGCAGTATTTT.

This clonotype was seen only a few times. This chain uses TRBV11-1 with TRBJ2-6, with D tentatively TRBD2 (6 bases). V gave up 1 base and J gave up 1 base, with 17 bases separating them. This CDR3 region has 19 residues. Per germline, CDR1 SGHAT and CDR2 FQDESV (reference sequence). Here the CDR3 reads CASSLVRGTPLSGANVLTF. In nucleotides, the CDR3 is TGTGCCAGCAGCTTAGTTCGGGGGACCCCTCTTTCTGGGGCCAACGTCCTGACTTTC.

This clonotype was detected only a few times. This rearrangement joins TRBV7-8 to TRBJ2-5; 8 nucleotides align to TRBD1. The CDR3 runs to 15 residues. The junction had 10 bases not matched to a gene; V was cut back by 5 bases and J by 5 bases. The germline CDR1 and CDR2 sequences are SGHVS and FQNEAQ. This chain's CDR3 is CASSPGGRGLETQYF. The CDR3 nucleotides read TGTGCCAGCAGCCCAGGAGGCAGGGGGCTGGAGACCCAGTACTTC.

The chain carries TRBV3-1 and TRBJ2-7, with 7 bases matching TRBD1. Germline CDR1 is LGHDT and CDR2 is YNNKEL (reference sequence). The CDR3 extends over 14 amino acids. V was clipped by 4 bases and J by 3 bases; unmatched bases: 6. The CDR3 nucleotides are TGTGCCAGCAGCCGAGGGACAGATTTCTACGAGCAGTACTTC. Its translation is CASSRGTDFYEQYF.

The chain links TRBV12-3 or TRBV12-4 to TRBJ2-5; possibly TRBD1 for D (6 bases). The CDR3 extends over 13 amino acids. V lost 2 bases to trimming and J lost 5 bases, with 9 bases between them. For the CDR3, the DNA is TGTGCCAGCAGTTTAAGGGGGACGGAGACCCAGTACTTC. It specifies CASSLRGTETQYF.

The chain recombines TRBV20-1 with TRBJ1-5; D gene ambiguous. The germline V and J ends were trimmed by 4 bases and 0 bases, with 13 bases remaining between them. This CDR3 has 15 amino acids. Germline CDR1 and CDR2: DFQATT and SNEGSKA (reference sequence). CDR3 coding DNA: TGCAGTGCTAACCGAGGGAGGTATAGCAATCAGCCCCAGCATTTT. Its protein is CSANRGRYSNQPQHF.

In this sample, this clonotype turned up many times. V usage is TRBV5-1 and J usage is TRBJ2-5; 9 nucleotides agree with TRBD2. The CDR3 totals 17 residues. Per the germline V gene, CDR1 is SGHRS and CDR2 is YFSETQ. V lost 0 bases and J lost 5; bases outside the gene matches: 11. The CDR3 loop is CASSLVSSGSALETQYF. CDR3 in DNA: TGCGCCAGCAGCTTGGTTAGTAGCGGGAGTGCCCTGGAGACCCAGTACTTC. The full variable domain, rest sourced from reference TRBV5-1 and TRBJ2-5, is KAGVTQTPRYLIKTRGQQVTLSCSPISGHRSVSWYQQTPGQGLQFLFEYFSETQRNKGNFPGRFSGRQFSNSRSEMNVSTLELGDSALYLCASSLVSSGSALETQYFGPGTRLLVL.

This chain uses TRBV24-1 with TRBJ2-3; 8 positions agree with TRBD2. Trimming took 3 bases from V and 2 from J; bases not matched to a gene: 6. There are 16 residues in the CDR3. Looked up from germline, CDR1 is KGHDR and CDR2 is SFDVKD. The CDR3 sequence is CATSDTSGTHTDTQYF. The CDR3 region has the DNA TGTGCCACCAGTGATACTAGCGGCACGCACACAGATACGCAGTATTTT.

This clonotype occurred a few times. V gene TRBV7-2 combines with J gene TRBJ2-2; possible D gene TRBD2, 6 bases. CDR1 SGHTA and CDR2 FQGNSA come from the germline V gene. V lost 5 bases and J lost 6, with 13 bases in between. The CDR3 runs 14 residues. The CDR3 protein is CASSPRWGAGELFF. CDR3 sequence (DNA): TGTGCCAGCAGCCCACGTTGGGGGGCCGGGGAGCTGTTTTTT.

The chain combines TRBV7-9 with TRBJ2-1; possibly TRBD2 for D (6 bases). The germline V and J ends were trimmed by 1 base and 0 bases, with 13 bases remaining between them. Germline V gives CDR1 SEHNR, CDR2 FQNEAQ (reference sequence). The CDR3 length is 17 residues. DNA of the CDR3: TGTGCCAGCAGCTTAGTTCTAGCGTGGAGCTCCTACAATGAGCAGTTCTTC. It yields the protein CASSLVLAWSSYNEQFF.

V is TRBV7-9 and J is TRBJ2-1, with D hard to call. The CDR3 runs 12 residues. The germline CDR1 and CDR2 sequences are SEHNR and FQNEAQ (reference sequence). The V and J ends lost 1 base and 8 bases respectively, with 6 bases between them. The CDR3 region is CASSLVLDEQFF. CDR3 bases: TGTGCCAGCAGCTTAGTTCTGGATGAGCAGTTCTTC.

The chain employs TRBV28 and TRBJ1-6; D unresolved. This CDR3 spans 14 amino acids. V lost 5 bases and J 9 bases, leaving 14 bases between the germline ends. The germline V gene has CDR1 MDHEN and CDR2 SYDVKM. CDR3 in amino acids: CASSKSRSGSPLHF. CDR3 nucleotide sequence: TGTGCCAGCAGTAAGTCGAGATCCGGTTCACCCCTCCACTTT.

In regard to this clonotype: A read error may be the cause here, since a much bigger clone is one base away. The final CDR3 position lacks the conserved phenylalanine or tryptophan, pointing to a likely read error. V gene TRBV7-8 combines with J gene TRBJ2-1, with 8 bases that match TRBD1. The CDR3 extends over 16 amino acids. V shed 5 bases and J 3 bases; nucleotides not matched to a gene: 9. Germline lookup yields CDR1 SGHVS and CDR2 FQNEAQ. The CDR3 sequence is CASSPIQGAIYNEQFS. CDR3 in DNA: TGTGCCAGCAGCCCCATCCAGGGGGCAATCTACAATGAGCAGTTCTCC.

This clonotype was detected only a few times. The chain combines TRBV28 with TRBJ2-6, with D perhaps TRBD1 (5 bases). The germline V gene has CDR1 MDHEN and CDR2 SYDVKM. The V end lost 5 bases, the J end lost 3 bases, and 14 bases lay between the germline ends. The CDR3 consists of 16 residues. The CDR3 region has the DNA TGTGCCAGCAGTGCGCCTCAGGGTGGTGGGGCCAACGTCCTGACTTTC. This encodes CASSAPQGGGANVLTF.

CDR3 amino acids: CSVEPEVSYNEQFF. The CDR3 DNA is TGCAGCGTTGAACCGGAGGTCTCCTACAATGAGCAGTTCTTC. The chain employs TRBV29-1 and TRBJ2-1; D may be TRBD2 (5 bases). The CDR3 spans 14 residues. Looked up from germline, CDR1 is SQVTM and CDR2 is ANQGSEA. Trimming left V 2 bases short and J 0 bases short, with 8 bases between.

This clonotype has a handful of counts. The CDR3 loop reads CASRSSGLAGPQYF. DNA for the CDR3: TGTGCCAGCAGATCCTCGGGACTAGCGGGACCCCAGTACTTC. The gene calls are TRBV6-5 and TRBJ2-5; TRBD2 matches at 13 bases. Per germline, CDR1 MNHEY and CDR2 SVGAGI. Germline trimming cut 6 bases from V and 9 bases from J; bases unmatched to any gene: 7. The CDR3 has 14 amino acids.

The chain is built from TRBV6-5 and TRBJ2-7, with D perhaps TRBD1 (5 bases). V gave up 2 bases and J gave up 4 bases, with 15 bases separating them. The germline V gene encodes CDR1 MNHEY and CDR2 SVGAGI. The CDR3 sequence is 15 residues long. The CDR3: CASSYKGRESYEQYF. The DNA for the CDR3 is TGTGCCAGCAGTTACAAGGGCAGGGAAAGTTACGAGCAGTACTTC.